Below are 27 T cell receptor beta chains sequenced from a single sample in a study of T-cell reconstitution after alpha-beta-depleted transplantation in children. During its preparation, the TCRbeta library received unique molecular identifiers. MiXCR, run by TCRdb on the PCR reads, gives a single entry per CDR3 protein. The sample gives around 250,000 distinct CDR3 sequences, roughly 9.5% of which show up once; around a tenth is in the top ten. Sequenced material: PBMCs from the stem cell graft donor, taken from the stem cell graft. All receptors come from a human donor who donated a stem cell graft to a child with SCID.

This clonotype was picked up many times. The genes are TRBV5-1 and TRBJ2-2; D perhaps matches TRBD1 (6 bases). CDR1 is SGHRS and CDR2 is YFSETQ in the germline V gene. This CDR3 comprises 15 residues. V was clipped by 1 base and J by 1 base, with 8 bases between them. CDR3 sequence (DNA): TGCGCCAGCAGCTTGTTGGGACAGAACACCGGGGAGCTGTTTTTT. Translation: CASSLLGQNTGELFF.

A few counts support this clonotype. The CDR3 nucleotides are TGCGCCAGCAGCTCACTAGCGGGGGGCTCCTACAATGAGCAGTTCTTC. It yields the protein CASSSLAGGSYNEQFF. The chain uses TRBV5-1 and TRBJ2-1, with TRBD2 identical over 12 bases. This CDR3 spans 16 amino acids. Germline trimming cut 3 bases from V and 0 bases from J; bases unmatched to any gene: 1. Germline CDR1 is SGHRS and CDR2 is YFSETQ.

J is TRBJ1-2 and V is TRBV12-3 or TRBV12-4; 9 nucleotides agree with TRBD1. V was clipped by 1 base and J by 5 bases; unmatched bases: 5. This CDR3 has 15 residues. The CDR3 nucleotides are TGTGCCAGCAGTTTAGTCACAGGGGGCGAGTATGGCTACACCTTC. It yields the protein CASSLVTGGEYGYTF.

The table lists this clonotype with a few counts. The chain carries TRBV12-3 or TRBV12-4 and TRBJ2-2; possibly TRBD1 for D (6 bases). V was cut by 6 bases and J by 0 bases, with 11 bases left in between. The CDR3 consists of 15 residues. The CDR3 DNA sequence: TGTGCCAGCAGACCAGGGGCCACGAACACCGGGGAGCTGTTTTTT. Translation: CASRPGATNTGELFF.

This sequence joins TRBV9 and TRBJ2-1; TRBD1 matches at 7 bases. Germline V CDR1 and CDR2: SGDLS, YYNGEE. The CDR3 runs 15 residues. The trim removed 0 bases at V and 3 bases at J, leaving 3 bases unmatched. CDR3 loop: CASSVGQGIYNEQFF. Written as DNA, the CDR3 is TGTGCCAGCAGCGTAGGACAGGGAATCTACAATGAGCAGTTCTTC.

This clonotype was counted between two and nine times. The CDR3 here is CATSDVSNTGELFF. The CDR3 DNA is TGTGCCACCAGTGACGTCAGTAACACCGGGGAGCTGTTTTTT. This sequence joins TRBV24-1 and TRBJ2-2; D not resolved. The CDR3 covers 14 residues. Germline V gene sequence: CDR1 KGHDR, CDR2 SFDVKD. V was trimmed by 4 bases and J by 2 bases, leaving 7 bases between them.

This clonotype was counted between two and nine times. The DNA for the CDR3 is TGCAGCGTTGCCGGGACAGGGTCCCCCAGGGATGGCTACACCTTC. Encoded protein: CSVAGTGSPRDGYTF. The rearrangement joins TRBV29-1 to TRBJ1-2; 9 bases line up with TRBD1. The CDR3 loop spans 15 amino acids. Germline lookup yields CDR1 SQVTM and CDR2 ANQGSEA. With 4 bases clipped from V and 6 bases from J, the junction kept 12 bases outside the gene matches.

This clonotype was seen many times. The V and J genes are TRBV2 and TRBJ2-1, with 7 bases that match TRBD1. The germline CDR1 and CDR2 sequences are SNHLY and FYNNEI. V lost 7 bases to trimming and J lost 4 bases; unmatched junction nucleotides: 4. The CDR3 has 13 residues. CDR3 region: CASTGQLYNEQFF. DNA for the CDR3: TGTGCCAGCACGGGACAGCTATACAATGAGCAGTTCTTC.

This clonotype is medium-sized within its sample. The chain has TRBV5-1 and TRBJ2-3, with 7 bases matching TRBD2. V lost 4 bases, J lost 3 bases, and 11 bases stayed unmatched. The CDR3 loop spans 16 amino acids. Per germline, CDR1 SGHRS and CDR2 YFSETQ. The CDR3: CASSPWGGRRTDTQYF. DNA of the CDR3: TGCGCCAGCAGCCCCTGGGGGGGGAGAAGAACAGATACGCAGTATTTT.

This clonotype was seen repeatedly, ten times or more. The chain joins TRBV12-3 or TRBV12-4 to TRBJ1-2, with unresolved D. Trimming stripped 6 bases from V and 5 bases from J, with 19 bases between. The CDR3 loop spans 15 amino acids. CDR3 in amino acids: CASSLRAGLQYGYTF. CDR3 DNA: TGTGCCAGCAGCCTAAGGGCGGGTCTCCAGTATGGCTACACCTTC.

The CDR3 DNA sequence: TGTGCCAGCAGTTACAGGGACGGCACTGAAGCTTTCTTT. This codes for CASSYRDGTEAFF. The rearrangement links TRBV6-5 to TRBJ1-1; possible D gene TRBD1, 5 bases. This CDR3 spans 13 amino acids. CDR1 MNHEY and CDR2 SVGAGI come from the germline V gene. Trimming removed 2 bases from V and 4 bases from J, with 8 bases in between.

This clonotype showed up many times. This chain links TRBV20-1 with TRBJ1-2; D remains unclear. Germline V gene sequence: CDR1 DFQATT, CDR2 SNEGSKA (reference sequence). V was pared by 6 bases and J by 1 base, with 9 bases between. This CDR3 has 12 residues. The CDR3 region has the DNA TGCAGTGCCGGCAGAGATAACTATGGCTACACCTTC. It is translated as CSAGRDNYGYTF.

The chain joins TRBV20-1 to TRBJ2-7; no reliable D call. The V gene lost 2 bases and the J gene lost 1 base, with 9 bases spanning the gap. The germline gives CDR1 DFQATT, CDR2 SNEGSKA (reference sequence). The CDR3 consists of 13 residues. This chain's CDR3 is CSARQTVSYEQYF. CDR3 nucleotide sequence: TGCAGTGCTAGACAAACAGTATCCTACGAGCAGTACTTC.

V is TRBV27 and J is TRBJ2-7; perhaps TRBD2 as D (5 bases). The CDR3 is 14 residues long. Trimming took off 5 bases at V and 7 bases at J, with 18 bases between the two ends. Germline V gene sequence: CDR1 MNHEY, CDR2 SMNVEV (reference sequence). The CDR3 bases are TGTGCCAGCAGTCTGGTAGCAACTCGGAGGGAGCAGTACTTC. Its translation is CASSLVATRREQYF.

The J gene is TRBJ1-5, the V gene TRBV10-3; no clear D gene. This CDR3 comprises 14 residues. Between the trimmed V and J ends, which lost 0 bases and 3 bases, there was a span of 6 bases. CDR1 is ENHRY, CDR2 SYGVKD, per germline. CDR3 nucleotides: TGTGCCATCAGTGAGTCCGGCAACAATCAGCCCCAGCATTTT. This translates into CAISESGNNQPQHF.

A few counts support this clonotype. The J gene is TRBJ2-1, the V gene TRBV27; weak D call: TRBD2 (5 bases). The CDR3 contains 13 residues. The germline V gene encodes CDR1 MNHEY and CDR2 SMNVEV (reference sequence). V was shortened by 3 bases and J by 6 bases, with 9 bases between the two germline ends. This CDR3 reads CASSFVGLNEQFF. CDR3 DNA: TGTGCCAGCAGTTTTGTCGGACTCAATGAGCAGTTCTTC.

This clonotype was recorded at least ten times. The chain employs TRBV7-3 and TRBJ2-3; 9 bases map to TRBD1. V lost 3 bases to trimming and J lost 5 bases; unmatched junction nucleotides: 3. This CDR3 region has 14 residues. From germline, CDR1 is SGHTA and CDR2 FQGTGA. The CDR3 bases are TGTGCCAGCAGCTTGGGACAGGGTGGAGATACGCAGTATTTT. It encodes CASSLGQGGDTQYF. The whole variable domain, filled in from reference TRBV7-3 and TRBJ2-3, reads GAGVSQTPSNKVTEKGKYVELRCDPISGHTALYWYRQSLGQGPEFLIYFQGTGAADDSGLPNDRFFAVRPEGSVSTLKIQRTERGDSAVYLCASSLGQGGDTQYFGPGTRLTVL.

This clonotype was seen a few times. This chain joins TRBV12-3 or TRBV12-4 and TRBJ1-1; 7 bases align to TRBD1. This CDR3 spans 13 amino acids. The V gene end was trimmed by 9 bases and the J gene end by 8 bases; junction bases not matched to a gene: 12. The CDR3: CASGKGAVTEAFF. Written as DNA, the CDR3 is TGTGCCAGTGGAAAGGGGGCAGTTACCGAAGCTTTCTTT.

This clonotype was counted a few times. The chain uses TRBV24-1 and TRBJ2-5; TRBD2 aligns across 10 bases. Germline-derived CDR1 and CDR2 are KGHDR and SFDVKD. CDR3 length: 15 residues. V lost 5 bases, J lost 1 base, and 3 bases stayed unmatched. CDR3 residues: CATSVIAGGQETQYF. The CDR3 nucleotides read TGTGCCACCAGTGTAATAGCGGGGGGCCAAGAGACCCAGTACTTC.

This clonotype was found many times. The chain links TRBV5-1 to TRBJ2-3; D may be TRBD1 (5 bases). The ends were cut back, 5 bases at V and 2 bases at J, with 15 bases in the middle. Germline V gene sequence: CDR1 SGHRS, CDR2 YFSETQ. The length of the CDR3 is 15 residues. The CDR3 DNA sequence: TGCGCCAGCAGGTCTCAGGGCAGTCTCACAGATACGCAGTATTTT. This encodes CASRSQGSLTDTQYF.

Ten or more counts support this clonotype. This sequence joins TRBV13 and TRBJ2-1; the match to TRBD2 covers 12 bases. V dropped 1 base and J dropped 5; count of bases not matched to a gene: 6. Germline values: CDR1 PRHDT, CDR2 FYEKMQ (reference sequence). The CDR3 consists of 17 residues. For the CDR3, the DNA is TGTGCCAGCAGCTTAGTTGGACTAGCGGGGAGCAACAATGAGCAGTTCTTC. It yields the protein CASSLVGLAGSNNEQFF.

This clonotype was detected only a few times. V is TRBV19 and J is TRBJ2-5; D is undetermined. The length of the CDR3 is 14 residues. Germline V gene lookup returns CDR1 LNHDA and CDR2 SQIVND (reference sequence). The V and J ends lost 5 bases and 4 bases respectively, with 14 bases between them. The CDR3 reads CASSSYKERETQYF. CDR3 nucleotide sequence: TGTGCCAGTAGTTCTTACAAAGAGCGAGAGACCCAGTACTTC.

V and J are TRBV15 and TRBJ2-5, with TRBD1 matching 9 bases. The CDR3 extends over 15 amino acids. J was trimmed by 5 bases and V by 2 bases; bases with no gene match: 6. Germline CDR1 LNHNV, CDR2 YYDKDF (reference sequence). Here the CDR3 reads CATSRQTGQGETQYF. DNA for the CDR3: TGTGCCACCAGCAGACAGACAGGACAGGGGGAGACCCAGTACTTC.

The chain links TRBV29-1 to TRBJ2-1; 8 nucleotides align to TRBD2. CDR1 SQVTM and CDR2 ANQGSEA come from the germline V gene. The CDR3 runs to 15 residues. Trimming removed 6 bases from V and 2 bases from J; junction bases left unmatched: 9. The CDR3 protein is CSVPTPLAAYNEQFF. CDR3 DNA sequence: TGCAGCGTCCCCACGCCACTAGCGGCCTACAATGAGCAGTTCTTC.

This clonotype has just a few counts. The rearrangement joins TRBV21-1 to TRBJ2-3; TRBD1 is the table's D call, not checked against the DNA. TRBV21-1 is annotated as a pseudogene. CDR3 length: 15 residues. For the CDR3, the DNA is TGTGCCAGCAGCGCGCCGGGACGGCGCACAGATACGCAGTATTTT. It translates to CASSAPGRRTDTQYF.

J is TRBJ2-7 and V is TRBV5-5; D is uncertain. CDR1 SGHKS and CDR2 YYEKEE come from the germline V gene (reference sequence). The CDR3 consists of 17 residues. Between the trimmed V and J ends, which lost 1 base and 4 bases, there was a span of 21 bases. The chain's CDR3 is CASSLTPARPLTYEQYF. The CDR3 DNA reads TGTGCCAGCAGCTTGACCCCTGCAAGACCTCTAACATACGAGCAGTACTTC.

This chain joins TRBV5-1 and TRBJ2-7; D is possibly TRBD2 (6 bases). The CDR3 extends over 14 amino acids. V lost 1 base and J lost 4, with 12 bases in between. CDR1 is SGHRS, CDR2 YFSETQ, per germline. The CDR3 is CASSLIGGGYEQYF. In nucleotides, the CDR3 is TGCGCCAGCAGCTTGATCGGGGGTGGTTACGAGCAGTACTTC.